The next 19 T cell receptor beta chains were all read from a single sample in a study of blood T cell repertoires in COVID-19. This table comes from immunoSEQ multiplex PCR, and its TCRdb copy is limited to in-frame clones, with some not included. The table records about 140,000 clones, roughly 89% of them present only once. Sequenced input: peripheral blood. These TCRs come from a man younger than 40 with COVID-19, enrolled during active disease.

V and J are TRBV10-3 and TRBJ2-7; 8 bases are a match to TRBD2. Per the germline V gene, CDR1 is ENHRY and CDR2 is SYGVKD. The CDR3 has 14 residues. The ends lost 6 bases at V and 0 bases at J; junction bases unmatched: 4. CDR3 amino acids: CAISTGTSSYEQYF. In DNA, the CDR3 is TGTGCCATCAGCACCGGGACTAGCTCCTACGAGCAGTACTTC.

The DNA for the CDR3 is TGCGCCAGCAGCCAAGTCGGCCAGGGGAAAAATTCACCCCTCCACTTT. It encodes CASSQVGQGKNSPLHF. This chain links TRBV4-3 with TRBJ1-6; tentatively, D is TRBD1 (6 bases). Germline CDR1 and CDR2: LGHNA and YSLEER. Trimming took off 1 base at V and 7 bases at J, with 14 bases between the two ends. This CDR3 contains 16 residues.

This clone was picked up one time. The CDR3, as DNA: TGCGCCAGCAGCCTCAAGGGGGGGCTAGCGGGAGGGCCCGGGGAGCTGTTTTTT. Translated: CASSLKGGLAGGPGELFF. The chain employs TRBV4-3 and TRBJ2-2, with TRBD2 matching 12 bases. This CDR3 is 18 amino acids long. After removal of 4 bases from V and 6 bases from J, the junction contained 12 bases not matched to a gene. Looked up from germline, CDR1 is LGHNA and CDR2 is YSLEER.

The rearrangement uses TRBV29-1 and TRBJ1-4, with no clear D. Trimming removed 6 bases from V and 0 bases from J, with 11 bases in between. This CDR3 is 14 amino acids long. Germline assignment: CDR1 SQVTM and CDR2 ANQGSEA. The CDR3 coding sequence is TGCAGCGTCGCAACCTCTACAACTAATGAAAAACTGTTTTTT. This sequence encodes CSVATSTTNEKLFF.

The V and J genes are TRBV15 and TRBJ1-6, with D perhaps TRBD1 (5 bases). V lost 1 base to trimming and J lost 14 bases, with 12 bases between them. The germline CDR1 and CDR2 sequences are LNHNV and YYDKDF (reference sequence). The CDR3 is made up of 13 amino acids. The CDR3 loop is CATSRVGEGTLHF. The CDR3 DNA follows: TGTGCCACCAGCAGAGTCGGGGAGGGGACCCTCCACTTT.

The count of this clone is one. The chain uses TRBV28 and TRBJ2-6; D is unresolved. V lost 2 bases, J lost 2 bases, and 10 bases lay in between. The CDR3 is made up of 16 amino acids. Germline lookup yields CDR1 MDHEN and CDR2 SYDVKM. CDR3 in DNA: TGTGCCAGCAGTTTACTAAATAAACCTGGGGCCAACGTCCTGACTTTC. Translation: CASSLLNKPGANVLTF.

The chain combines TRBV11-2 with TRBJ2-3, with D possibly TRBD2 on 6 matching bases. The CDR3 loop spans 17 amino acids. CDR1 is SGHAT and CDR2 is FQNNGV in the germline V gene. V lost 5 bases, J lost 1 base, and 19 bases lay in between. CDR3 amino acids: CASSPEGGNFGTDTQYF. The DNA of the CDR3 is TGTGCCAGCAGCCCGGAGGGTGGGAACTTCGGCACAGATACGCAGTATTTT.

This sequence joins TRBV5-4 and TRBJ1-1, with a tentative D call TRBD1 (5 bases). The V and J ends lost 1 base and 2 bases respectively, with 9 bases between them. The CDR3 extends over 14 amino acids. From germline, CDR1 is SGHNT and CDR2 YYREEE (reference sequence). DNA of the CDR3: TGTGCCAGCAGCTTGAGGGGCCTTAACACTGAAGCTTTCTTT. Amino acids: CASSLRGLNTEAFF.

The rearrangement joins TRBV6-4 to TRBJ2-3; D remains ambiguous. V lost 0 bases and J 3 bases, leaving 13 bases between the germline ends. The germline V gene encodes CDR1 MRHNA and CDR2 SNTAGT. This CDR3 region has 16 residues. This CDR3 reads CASSDSIDRGTDTQYF. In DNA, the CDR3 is TGTGCCAGCAGTGACTCGATAGATAGAGGTACAGATACGCAGTATTTT.

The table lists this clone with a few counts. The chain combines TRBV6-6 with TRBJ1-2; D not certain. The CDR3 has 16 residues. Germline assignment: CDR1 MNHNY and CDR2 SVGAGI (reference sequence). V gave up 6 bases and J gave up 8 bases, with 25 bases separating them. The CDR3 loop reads CASSLPNTVESGGYTF. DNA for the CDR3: TGTGCCAGCAGCCTCCCGAATACAGTCGAGAGCGGAGGCTACACCTTC.

The CDR3 nucleotides read TGTGCCAGCTCACCAGGGTGGACTGATGAAGCTTTCTTT. It encodes CASSPGWTDEAFF. This sequence joins TRBV18 and TRBJ1-1; D gene ambiguous. This CDR3 region has 13 residues. Trimming removed 2 bases from V and 7 bases from J, with 11 bases in between. The germline gives CDR1 KGHSH, CDR2 LQKENI.

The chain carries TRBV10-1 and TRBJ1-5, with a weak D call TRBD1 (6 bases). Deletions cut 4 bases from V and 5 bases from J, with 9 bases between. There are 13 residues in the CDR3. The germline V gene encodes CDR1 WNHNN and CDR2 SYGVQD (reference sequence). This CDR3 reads CASSGGPDQPQHF. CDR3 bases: TGCGCCAGCAGTGGGGGGCCCGATCAGCCCCAGCATTTT.

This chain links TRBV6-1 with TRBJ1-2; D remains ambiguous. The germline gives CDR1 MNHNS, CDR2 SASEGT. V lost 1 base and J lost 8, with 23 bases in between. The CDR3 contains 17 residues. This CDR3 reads CASSEVAGDPFKFGYTF. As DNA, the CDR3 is TGTGCCAGCAGTGAAGTCGCCGGAGACCCTTTTAAGTTCGGCTACACCTTC.

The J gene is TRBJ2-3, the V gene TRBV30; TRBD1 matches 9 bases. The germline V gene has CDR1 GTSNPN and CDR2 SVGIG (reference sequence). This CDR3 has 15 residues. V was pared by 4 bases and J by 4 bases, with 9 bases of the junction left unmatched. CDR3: CAWTWDRVGADTQYF. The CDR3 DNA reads TGTGCCTGGACCTGGGACAGGGTTGGAGCAGATACGCAGTATTTT.

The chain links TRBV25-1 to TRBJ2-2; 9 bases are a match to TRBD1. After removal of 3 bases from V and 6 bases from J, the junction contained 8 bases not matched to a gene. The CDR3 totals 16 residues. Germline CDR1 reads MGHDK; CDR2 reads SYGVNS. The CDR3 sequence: CASSDLRQGVPGELFF. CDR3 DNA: TGTGCCAGCAGTGACCTAAGACAGGGGGTGCCCGGGGAGCTGTTTTTT.

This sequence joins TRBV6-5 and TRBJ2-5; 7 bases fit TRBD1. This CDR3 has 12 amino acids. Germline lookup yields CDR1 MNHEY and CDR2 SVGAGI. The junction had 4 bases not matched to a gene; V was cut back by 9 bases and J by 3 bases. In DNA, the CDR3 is TGTGCCAGTGGGACAGACGAAGAGACCCAGTACTTC. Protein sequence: CASGTDEETQYF.

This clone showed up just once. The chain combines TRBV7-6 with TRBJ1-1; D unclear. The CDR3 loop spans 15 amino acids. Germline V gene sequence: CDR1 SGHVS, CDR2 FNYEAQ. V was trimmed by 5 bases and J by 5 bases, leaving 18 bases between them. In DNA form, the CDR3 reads TGTGCCAGCAGCCCGGGTGTCGGTGATAGGACTGAAGCTTTCTTT. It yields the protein CASSPGVGDRTEAFF.

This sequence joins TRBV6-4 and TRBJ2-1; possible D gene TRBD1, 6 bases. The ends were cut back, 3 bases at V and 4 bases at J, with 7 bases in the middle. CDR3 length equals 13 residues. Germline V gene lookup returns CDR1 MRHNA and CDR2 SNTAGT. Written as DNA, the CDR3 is TGTGCCAGCAGTGAGGGGACATACAATGAGCAGTTCTTC. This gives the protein CASSEGTYNEQFF.

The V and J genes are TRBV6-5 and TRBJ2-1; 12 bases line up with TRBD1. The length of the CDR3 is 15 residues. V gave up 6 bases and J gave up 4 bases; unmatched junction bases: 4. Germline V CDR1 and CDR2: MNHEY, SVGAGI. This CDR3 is CASSRDRGQYNEQFF. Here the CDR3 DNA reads TGTGCCAGCAGCCGGGACAGGGGGCAGTACAATGAGCAGTTCTTC.